This T cell receptor beta chain emerged from a study of blood T cell repertoires in COVID-19. Whole-study context: COVID-19 samples from acute and convalescent phases originated in the United States, Italy and Spain.

All enrollees were roughly 18 to 89 years old and from under 25 US areas. Libraries were prepared by immunoSEQ multiplex PCR; TCRdb keeps only in-frame clonotypes and omits some of them. Of a few hundred thousand clones listed, around 80% are singletons. This CDR3 region has 16 residues. V gave up 2 bases and J gave up 7 bases, with 20 bases separating them. CDR1 MNHEY and CDR2 SVGAGI come from the germline V gene. The specimen sequenced was PBMCs or T cells enriched from blood (not recorded which). V usage is TRBV6-5 and J usage is TRBJ2-5; weak D call: TRBD2 (5 bases). This TCR was sampled from a man aged 25 to 40 with acute COVID-19. The CDR3 sequence is CASSYGQVLDAGTQYF. CDR3 in DNA: TGTGCCAGCAGTTACGGCCAGGTTCTCGACGCGGGGACCCAGTACTTC.